The 9 T cell receptor beta chains presented below share a single source sample, sequenced in a study of T cells after yellow fever vaccination (dated by TCRdb to the late 2010s). The treatment or condition label, read with the paper, signifies: live attenuated yellow fever vaccine strain. Library preparation employed 5' RACE. Sequencer: Illumina HiSeq 2500. TCRdb reran the public reads through fastp at Q25 and MiXCR, keeping productive beta chains. CDR3 protein sequences are deduplicated, and each keeps its most common genes and DNA. Recorded for this sample are 450,000 to 650,000 distinct CDR3 sequences; roughly 14% of them occurred a single time. The ten biggest clones cover around an eighth of the sample. The sequencing used PBMCs, collected on the day of the yellow fever booster vaccination. These receptors all come from a man between 25 and 39 years old who received the YFV17D yellow fever vaccine.

Ten or more counts support this clonotype. This chain joins TRBV18 and TRBJ2-1; 7 bases are shared with TRBD2. Germline V lookup: CDR1 KGHSH, CDR2 LQKENI. The CDR3 sequence is 15 residues long. With V trimmed by 3 bases and J by 2 bases, 4 bases remained unmatched. CDR3 region: CASSPGGSPYNEQFF. The CDR3 DNA reads TGTGCCAGCTCACCGGGCGGGAGTCCCTACAATGAGCAGTTCTTC.

This clonotype turned up a few times. The chain uses TRBV25-1 and TRBJ2-7; D call uncertain. The CDR3 is made up of 13 amino acids. Deletions cut 5 bases from V and 4 bases from J, with 12 bases between. From germline, CDR1 is MGHDK and CDR2 SYGVNS. CDR3 loop: CASSHQVGYEQYF. The CDR3 region has the DNA TGTGCCAGCAGTCACCAGGTAGGGTACGAGCAGTACTTC.

V and J are TRBV5-6 and TRBJ2-1; 7 nucleotides align to TRBD2. V was clipped by 5 bases and J by 8 bases; unmatched bases: 1. Germline CDR1 and CDR2: SGHDT and YYEEEE. This CDR3 comprises 11 residues. CDR3 bases: TGTGCCAGCAGACGGGAGGATGAGCAGTTCTTC. This translates into CASRREDEQFF.

This clonotype was found a few times. CDR3 loop: CASSSRGARETQYF. The CDR3 DNA follows: TGTGCCAGCAGCTCTCGAGGGGCCCGGGAGACCCAGTACTTC. The chain carries TRBV7-2 and TRBJ2-5, with D possibly being TRBD1 or TRBD2 (5 bases each). The CDR3 consists of 14 residues. V shed 4 bases and J shed 5 bases, with 14 bases lying between them. CDR1 and CDR2 (germline): SGHTA, FQGNSA.

V usage is TRBV6-5 and J usage is TRBJ1-3; no reliable D call. V shed 0 bases and J shed 8 bases, with 20 bases lying between them. The CDR3 has 17 residues. Germline CDR1 MNHEY, CDR2 SVGAGI. CDR3 sequence reads: CASSYSREVASLDTIYF. CDR3 nucleotide sequence: TGTGCCAGCAGTTACTCGAGAGAAGTAGCTAGTCTAGACACCATATATTTT.

The CDR3 nucleotides read TGTGCCAGCAGCCCTAGTTGGGATGCCCCCTACGAGCAGTACTTC. Translated: CASSPSWDAPYEQYF. V gene TRBV6-5 combines with J gene TRBJ2-7; D gene ambiguous. Trimming took 6 bases from V and 2 from J, leaving 17 bases between them. CDR1 is MNHEY, CDR2 SVGAGI, per germline. The CDR3 length is 15 residues.

There are a few counts of this clonotype. The rearrangement uses TRBV18 and TRBJ2-2, with 7 bases that match TRBD1. The trim removed 5 bases at V and 6 bases at J, leaving 6 bases unmatched. Germline-derived CDR1 and CDR2 are KGHSH and LQKENI. The CDR3 consists of 14 residues. In DNA form, the CDR3 reads TGTGCCAGCTCAGCGACAGGGACCGCCGGGGAGCTGTTTTTT. It yields the protein CASSATGTAGELFF.

This chain joins TRBV12-3 or TRBV12-4 and TRBJ2-1; TRBD1 agrees at 7 bases. The CDR3 has 12 residues. V was clipped by 6 bases and J by 8 bases; unmatched bases: 4. The CDR3 spells CASRTGAYEQFF. The CDR3 coding sequence is TGTGCCAGCAGAACAGGGGCATATGAGCAGTTCTTC.

The chain carries TRBV4-3 and TRBJ1-1; D ambiguous. CDR3 length: 13 amino acids. Germline lookup yields CDR1 LGHNA and CDR2 YSLEER. V shed 4 bases and J shed 1 base, with 7 bases lying between them. This CDR3 reads CASSRRENTEAFF. CDR3 nucleotide sequence: TGCGCCAGCAGCCGCCGGGAGAACACTGAAGCTTTCTTT.